This TCR beta chain was sequenced for a study of shared clonotypes between healthy human individuals. Study outcomes and limitations: What naive subsets generally showed was a larger estimated richness than memory subsets showed.

CDR1 and CDR2 (germline): MGHDK, SYGVNS. J lost 4 bases, V lost 1 base, and 5 bases had no gene match. The CDR3 contains 15 residues. Deep was the level used in running the assay. Only in-frame clones appear in the TCRdb table, and some are missing; sequencing was by immunoSEQ multiplex PCR. This sample yields 300,000 to 400,000 clones, of which approximately 79% are seen a single time; around a tenth belongs to the top ten. Note on this clone: Its antigen is not known.

The sequencing input was memory CD4+ T cells sorted from blood. As to subset: CD45RA-negative fraction. The chain recombines TRBV25-1 with TRBJ2-3, with 7 bases lining up with TRBD2. The sequence derives from a man aged 30 to 39 in good health. CDR3 in DNA: TGTGCCAGCAGTGAATGGCGGGAGCGAGCAGATACGCAGTATTTT. Protein: CASSEWRERADTQYF.